The rows below give T cell receptor beta chains drawn from one sample of a study of monozygotic twins with inflammatory bowel disease. TCRdb re-called the 5' RACE reads and shows each CDR3 protein once, DNA omitted. Reported are 300,000 to 400,000 distinct CDR3 sequences; the ten largest clones contain 2.6%. The specimen was blood. The origin of the receptors is a human donor with ulcerative colitis or Crohn's disease, or a healthy co-twin of an affected twin (not recorded which). The CDR3 runs from the conserved cysteine through the conserved F or W.

J gene,V gene,CDR3 protein
TRBJ2-2,TRBV4-3,CASSQDQPGQGEAGELFF
TRBJ2-5,TRBV4-3,CASSQDRVAKETQYF
TRBJ2-7,TRBV5-1,CASSSYRGQTYEQYF
TRBJ2-1,TRBV10-2,CASRAERGTWNEQFF
TRBJ2-7,TRBV27,CASSKTGGWHEQYF
TRBJ2-7,TRBV13,CASSSRGRLGLTYEQYF
TRBJ1-1,TRBV27,CASSLSGGGNTEAFF
TRBJ1-2,TRBV2,CASFTVYYGYTF
TRBJ2-3,TRBV7-6,CASSYGSTDTQYF
TRBJ2-5,TRBV7-3,CASSRASGGQETQYF
TRBJ1-4,TRBV28,CASNTPGGNEKLFF
TRBJ2-1,TRBV12-3/TRBV12-4,CASSPSGLQEQFF
TRBJ2-7,TRBV7-2,CASSWLGGGLYEQYF
TRBJ1-1,TRBV15,CATSRVAEAFF
TRBJ1-1,TRBV6-2/TRBV6-3,CASSYVADTEAFF
TRBJ2-4,TRBV7-9,CASSLDSLNIQYF
TRBJ1-5,TRBV27,CASSLTGFGQPQHF
TRBJ2-2,TRBV20-1,CSARGEIWASTGELFF
TRBJ2-2,TRBV6-1,CASSENAAIIGELFF
TRBJ1-2,TRBV14,CASSFGAGNYGYTF
TRBJ2-3,TRBV24-1,CATSAGAIDTQYF
TRBJ1-2,TRBV7-2,CASSTTAYGYTF
TRBJ1-1,TRBV10-3,CAIGTGANTEAFF
TRBJ1-3,TRBV6-2/TRBV6-3,CASSYSSRDSIYRRGNTIYF
TRBJ2-7,TRBV12-3/TRBV12-4,CASSLSPSYEQYF
TRBJ2-7,TRBV5-1,CASSYTSGGTYEQYF
TRBJ1-4,TRBV6-1,CASRKRPGQGTATNEKLFF
TRBJ2-1,TRBV9,CASSVAPQSSYNEQFF
TRBJ2-7,TRBV20-1,CSARWLAGTSSYEQYF
TRBJ2-1,TRBV24-1,CATSDFGVEQFF
TRBJ2-1,TRBV2,CASTLTDLRDLRPEQFF
TRBJ1-4,TRBV18,CASSPPGPLNEKLFF
TRBJ2-3,TRBV20-1,CSHLGRTSSTDTQYF
TRBJ2-7,TRBV5-4,CASSLEGTAFYEQYF
TRBJ2-5,TRBV30,CAWSSGRETQYF
TRBJ2-3,TRBV6-5,CASSSTQGTPTDTQYF